The T cell receptor beta chain under discussion was sequenced for a study of blood T cell repertoires in COVID-19. Profiling relied on immunoSEQ multiplex PCR, and the TCRdb table lists in-frame clones only, not all of them. The data hold approximately 350,000 clones, with about 90% observed a single time. Germline CDR1 and CDR2: SGHTS and YDEGEE. J was trimmed by 10 bases and V by 4 bases; bases with no gene match: 9. The length of the CDR3 is 15 residues. Sequencing used peripheral blood. This clonotype was sampled from a woman between 70 and 85 years old with COVID-19, enrolled during active disease. The chain is built from TRBV5-8 and TRBJ1-6, with 9 bases that match TRBD1. The CDR3 reads CASSEGTGNKSPLHF. DNA for the CDR3: TGTGCCAGCAGCGAAGGGACAGGGAACAAATCACCCCTCCACTTT.